This TCR beta chain is from a study of blood T cell repertoires in COVID-19. The overall study: The United States, Italy and Spain were the sources of the acute and convalescent COVID-19 samples. Sample material is recorded as cDNA or gDNA derived from T cells, B-cell-depleted T cells, or PBMCs.

Per the study methods: Amplification of reference gene primers was used by the study to estimate nucleated cell counts. Method: immunoSEQ multiplex PCR; TCRdb's copy keeps in-frame clones and lacks some. The V and J calls and clone size were taken over from that table, and D and trimming were inferred from the DNA. The table has about 250,000 clones, 70% to 85% seen once. Sequenced sample: peripheral blood. This TCR came from a woman at least 80 years old with acute or convalescent COVID-19.

CDR3 sequence: CASSLAPDRAAGELFF. The DNA for the CDR3 is TGCGCCAGCAGCTTGGCCCCCGACAGGGCGGCCGGGGAGCTGTTTTTT. The rearrangement uses TRBV5-1 and TRBJ2-2; 7 bases fit TRBD1. V shed 0 bases, J shed 6 bases, and the junction held 8 bases outside the gene matches. Germline lookup yields CDR1 SGHRS and CDR2 YFSETQ. The CDR3 extends over 16 amino acids. The full variable domain, completed using reference TRBV5-1 and TRBJ2-2, is KAGVTQTPRYLIKTRGQQVTLSCSPISGHRSVSWYQQTPGQGLQFLFEYFSETQRNKGNFPGRFSGRQFSNSRSEMNVSTLELGDSALYLCASSLAPDRAAGELFFGEGSRLTVL.